The next 10 T cell receptor beta chains were all read from a single sample in a study of technical replicates of blood from a handful of donors. Sequenced by immunoSEQ multiplex PCR; TCRdb stores in-frame clones only, minus some. This table holds approximately 76,000 clones, about 91% found once. Sequencing used T cells isolated from PBMCs. All receptors come from a human donor in good health.

The chain joins TRBV19 to TRBJ2-5, with 10 bases lining up with TRBD1. In germline, CDR1 is LNHDA, CDR2 SQIVND (reference sequence). V lost 3 bases, J lost 7 bases, and 5 bases stayed unmatched. The CDR3 contains 14 residues. The CDR3 DNA follows: TGTGCCAGTAGTATCCAAGGACAGGGGGGGACCCAGTACTTC. Encoded protein: CASSIQGQGGTQYF.

This clone was found a few times. The chain employs TRBV29-1 and TRBJ2-7, with unresolved D. Trimming cost V 5 bases and J 2 bases, with 16 bases left between them. From germline, CDR1 is SQVTM and CDR2 ANQGSEA. This CDR3 spans 14 amino acids. The CDR3 reads CSVREALHTYEQYF. The CDR3 DNA reads TGCAGCGTTCGTGAGGCCCTGCATACCTACGAGCAGTACTTC.

The chain has TRBV27 and TRBJ2-1, with a weak D call TRBD1 (6 bases). The CDR3 runs 15 residues. Germline-derived CDR1 and CDR2 are MNHEY and SMNVEV (reference sequence). V was cut by 2 bases and J by 6 bases, with 14 bases left in between. CDR3 nucleotide sequence: TGTGCCAGCAGTTTACCAGGGGCTGGGGGCAATGAGCAGTTCTTC. Its translation: CASSLPGAGGNEQFF.

The count of this clone is one. This sequence joins TRBV19 and TRBJ1-5; no clear D gene. This CDR3 comprises 17 residues. CDR1 LNHDA and CDR2 SQIVND come from the germline V gene (reference sequence). V gave up 3 bases and J gave up 6 bases, with 21 bases separating them. Here the CDR3 reads CASSMTPLTAAGQPQHF. In nucleotides, the CDR3 is TGTGCCAGTAGTATGACCCCTCTGACGGCTGCGGGTCAGCCCCAGCATTTT.

The chain carries TRBV5-4 and TRBJ2-7; D perhaps matches TRBD1 (6 bases). V was trimmed by 2 bases and J by 3 bases, leaving 9 bases between them. In germline, CDR1 is SGHNT, CDR2 YYREEE (reference sequence). The CDR3 consists of 13 residues. The CDR3 sequence is CASSFDRSYEQYF. DNA for the CDR3: TGTGCCAGCAGCTTCGACAGGAGCTACGAGCAGTACTTC.

This clone was found once. This chain links TRBV28 with TRBJ1-3; D unresolved. CDR3 length: 14 amino acids. Germline assignment: CDR1 MDHEN and CDR2 SYDVKM. The V and J ends lost 2 bases and 2 bases respectively, with 7 bases between them. The CDR3 here is CASSLASAGNTIYF. For the CDR3, the DNA is TGTGCCAGCAGTTTAGCGTCTGCTGGAAACACCATATATTTT.

This sequence joins TRBV5-1 and TRBJ2-3, with 8 bases fitting TRBD2. There are 19 residues in the CDR3. Germline values: CDR1 SGHRS, CDR2 YFSETQ. Germline trimming cut 2 bases from V and 5 bases from J; bases unmatched to any gene: 19. CDR3 DNA: TGCGCCAGCAGCTTAGGCCACGGAACTAGCGGCCTACGGGGAGATACGCAGTATTTT. Translated: CASSLGHGTSGLRGDTQYF. The full variable domain, completed using reference TRBV5-1 and TRBJ2-3, is KAGVTQTPRYLIKTRGQQVTLSCSPISGHRSVSWYQQTPGQGLQFLFEYFSETQRNKGNFPGRFSGRQFSNSRSEMNVSTLELGDSALYLCASSLGHGTSGLRGDTQYFGPGTRLTVL.

The chain couples TRBV6-4 to TRBJ1-1; D not certain. Trimming removed 8 bases from V and 4 bases from J, with 14 bases in between. Germline V lookup: CDR1 MRHNA, CDR2 SNTAGT. The CDR3 is 13 amino acids. This chain's CDR3 is CASGIKPGTEAFF. The CDR3 nucleotides are TGTGCCAGCGGCATCAAGCCGGGCACTGAAGCTTTCTTT.

This chain links TRBV27 with TRBJ1-1; 10 bases agree with TRBD1. Trimming removed 6 bases from V and 2 bases from J; junction bases left unmatched: 6. There are 15 residues in the CDR3. Germline V gene data show CDR1 as MNHEY and CDR2 as SMNVEV (reference sequence). The CDR3 nucleotides read TGTGCCAGCAGCCCGGACAGGGGGAGCAACACTGAAGCTTTCTTT. Protein: CASSPDRGSNTEAFF.

The DNA for the CDR3 is TGTGCCAGCAGCCCAGACCGGGACAACCTTATTCTAGCCAAAAACATTCAGTACTTC. The encoded protein is CASSPDRDNLILAKNIQYF. The genes are TRBV11-2 and TRBJ2-4; possible D gene TRBD1, 6 bases. CDR3 length equals 19 residues. Germline CDR1 SGHAT, CDR2 FQNNGV. V was pared by 5 bases and J by 0 bases, with 23 bases between. Based on the CDR3 plus reference TRBV11-2 and TRBJ2-4, the full variable domain is EAGVAQSPRYKIIEKRQSVAFWCNPISGHATLYWYQQILGQGPKLLIQFQNNGVVDDSQLPKDRFSAERLKGVDSTLKIQPAKLEDSAVYLCASSPDRDNLILAKNIQYFGAGTRLSVL.